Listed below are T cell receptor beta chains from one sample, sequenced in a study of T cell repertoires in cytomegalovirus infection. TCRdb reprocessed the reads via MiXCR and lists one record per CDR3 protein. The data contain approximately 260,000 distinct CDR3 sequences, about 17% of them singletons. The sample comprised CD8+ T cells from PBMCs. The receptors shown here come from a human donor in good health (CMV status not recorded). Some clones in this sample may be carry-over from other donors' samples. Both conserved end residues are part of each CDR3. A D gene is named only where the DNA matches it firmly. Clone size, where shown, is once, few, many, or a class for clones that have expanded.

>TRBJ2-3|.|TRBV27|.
TGTGCCAGCGGGCTAGGTGGGGCCAGCACAGATACGCAGTATTTT
CASGLGGASTDTQYF
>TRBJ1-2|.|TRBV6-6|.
TGTGCCAGCAGTTATAAGTACCTTTCCGTGGAGCGCTACACCTTC
CASSYKYLSVERYTF
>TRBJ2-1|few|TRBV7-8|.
TGTGCCAGCAGCTTTAGCCGGGATGAAACAGGAGCTTCAAACAATGAGCAGTTCTTC
CASSFSRDETGASNNEQFF
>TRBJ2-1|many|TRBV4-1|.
TGCGCCAGCAGCTGGACTTCAAATGAGCAGTTCTTC
CASSWTSNEQFF
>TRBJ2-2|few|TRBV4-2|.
TGTGCCAGCAGCCTGAATTCGGTGGTCGGGGTAATCGGGGAGCTGTTTTTT
CASSLNSVVGVIGELFF
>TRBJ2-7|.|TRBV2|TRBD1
TGTGCCACCGGCGGACAGGGGGCTTCCTCCTACGAGCAGTACTTC
CATGGQGASSYEQYF
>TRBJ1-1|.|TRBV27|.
TGTGCCAGCAGTTTGGTCCGATCGCCTGTCACTGAAGCTTTCTTT
CASSLVRSPVTEAFF
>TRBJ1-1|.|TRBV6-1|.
TGTGCCAGCAGCCAGTTCACTGAAGCTTTCTTT
CASSQFTEAFF
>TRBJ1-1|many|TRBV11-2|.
TGTGCCAGCTCAGGAGCCTTGAACACTGAAGCTTTCTTT
CASSGALNTEAFF
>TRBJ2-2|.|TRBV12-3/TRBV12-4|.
TGTGCCAGCAGTTTCTGGCAGGCTTACACCGGGGAGCTGTTTTTT
CASSFWQAYTGELFF
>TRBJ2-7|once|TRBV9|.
TGTGCCAGCAGGGTTCGTCGGTCCTACGAGCAGTACTTC
CASRVRRSYEQYF
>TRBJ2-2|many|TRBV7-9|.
TGTGCCAGCAGCCCCGAGGACACCGGGGAGCTGTTTTTT
CASSPEDTGELFF
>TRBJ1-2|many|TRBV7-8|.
TGTGCCAGCAGCTTAGCGCCCGGGGACTATGGCTACACCTTC
CASSLAPGDYGYTF
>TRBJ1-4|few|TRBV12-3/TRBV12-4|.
TGTGCCAGCAGTTTTAGGGAGTGGGAAAAACTGTTTTTT
CASSFREWEKLFF
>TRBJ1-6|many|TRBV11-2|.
TGTGCCAGCAGCTTAGATTTCCAGAGGAATTCACCCCTCCACTTT
CASSLDFQRNSPLHF
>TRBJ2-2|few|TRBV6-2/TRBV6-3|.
TGTGCCAGCAGTACTCGGGGACTCATGACGAACACCGGGGAGCTGTTTTTT
CASSTRGLMTNTGELFF
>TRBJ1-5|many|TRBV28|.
TGTGCCAGCAGTTTTGGGGGGGCCAGTTCCTATAGCAATCAGCCCCAGCATTTT
CASSFGGASSYSNQPQHF
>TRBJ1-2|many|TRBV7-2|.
TGTGCCAGCAGCTTAGATTCGACCGACTCCGACTATGGCTACACCTTC
CASSLDSTDSDYGYTF
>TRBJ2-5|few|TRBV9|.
TGTGCCAGCATCCCCTTGGCCGGGGGCCCCAACCAAGAGACCCAGTACTTC
CASIPLAGGPNQETQYF
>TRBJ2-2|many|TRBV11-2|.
TGTGCCAGCAGCCTTCGGGGGGCCAACACCGGGGAGCTGTTTTTT
CASSLRGANTGELFF
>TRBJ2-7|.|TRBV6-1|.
TGTGTCAGCAGCACCCCCCCGGGACAACTAACCTACGAGCAGTACTTC
CVSSTPPGQLTYEQYF
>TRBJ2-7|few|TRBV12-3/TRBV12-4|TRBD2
TGTGCCAGCAGTTTTTTGACTAGCGGCGAGCAGTACTTC
CASSFLTSGEQYF
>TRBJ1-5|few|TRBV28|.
TGTGCCAGCAGTTCTCCCGCACCGGTGGGAGGGGGCAATCAGCCCCAGCATTTT
CASSSPAPVGGGNQPQHF
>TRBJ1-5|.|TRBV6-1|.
TGTGCCAGCAGTGAACGACGCCAGGGGCTCTATAGCAATCAGCCCCAGCATTTT
CASSERRQGLYSNQPQHF
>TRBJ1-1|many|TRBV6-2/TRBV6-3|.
TGTGCCAGCAGTGGGAACACTGAAGCTTTCTTT
CASSGNTEAFF
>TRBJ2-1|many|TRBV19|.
TGTGCCAGTAGTATTTCCGGACAGACAAACAATGAGCAGTTCTTC
CASSISGQTNNEQFF
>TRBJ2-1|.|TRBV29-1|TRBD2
TGCAGCGTGCGGGGGGGGGATCTTAATGAGCAGTTCTTC
CSVRGGDLNEQFF
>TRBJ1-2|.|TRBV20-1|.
TGCAGTGCCCCCATGGACCAGCTGTCATTCTATGGCTACACCTTC
CSAPMDQLSFYGYTF
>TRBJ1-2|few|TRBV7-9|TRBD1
TGTGCCAGCAGCTTAGGGACAGGGGGTTACTATGGCTACACCTTC
CASSLGTGGYYGYTF
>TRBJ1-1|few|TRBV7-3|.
TGTGCCAGCAGCCCCCAGATTGGACGGATGAACACTGAAGCTTTCTTT
CASSPQIGRMNTEAFF
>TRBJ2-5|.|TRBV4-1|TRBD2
TGCGCCAGCAGCCAACTACCTAGCGGGGGGGCGGCAGAGACCCAGTACTTC
CASSQLPSGGAAETQYF
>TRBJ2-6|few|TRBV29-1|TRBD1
TGCAGCGTTGAGCAGGGGGCGACCGGGGCCAACGTCCTGACTTTC
CSVEQGATGANVLTF
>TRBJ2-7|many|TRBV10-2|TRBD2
TGCGCCAGCACCGGACTAGCGGGGGGTTTCGGCTCCTACGAGCAGTACTTC
CASTGLAGGFGSYEQYF
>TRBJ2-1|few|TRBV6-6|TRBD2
TGTGCCAGCAGTTACGGGCGGGGGTCCAACAATGAGCAGTTCTTC
CASSYGRGSNNEQFF
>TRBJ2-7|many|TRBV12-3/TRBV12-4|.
TGTGCCAGCAGTTTGGGGGCCCCCGAGCAGTACTTC
CASSLGAPEQYF
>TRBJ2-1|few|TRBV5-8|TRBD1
TGTGCCAGCAGCTGGACAGGGGCGAGGGGGAATGAGCAGTTCTTC
CASSWTGARGNEQFF
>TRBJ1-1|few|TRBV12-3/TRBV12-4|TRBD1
TGTGCCAGCAGGCTGACAGGGGAAGCTTTCTTT
CASRLTGEAFF
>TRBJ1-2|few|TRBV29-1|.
TGCAGCGTTGAAGATAGTTCGGCAGCCCCTTATGGCTACACCTTC
CSVEDSSAAPYGYTF
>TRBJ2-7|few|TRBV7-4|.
TGTGCCAGCAGCTTACCGACAGTTAGCTCCTACGAGCAGTACTTC
CASSLPTVSSYEQYF
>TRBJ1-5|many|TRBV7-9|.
TGTGCCAGCAGCCCCCCGGGTGGGAATCAGCCCCAGCATTTT
CASSPPGGNQPQHF
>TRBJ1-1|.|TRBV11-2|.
TGTGCCAGCAGCCCAAAACCGGGAGTTGAAGCTTTCTTT
CASSPKPGVEAFF
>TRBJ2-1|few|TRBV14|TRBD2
TGTGCCAGCAGCCAAGGGTGGACTAGCGAAGATGAGCAGTTCTTC
CASSQGWTSEDEQFF